Listed below are T cell receptor beta chains from one sample, sequenced in a study of T cells in Graves' hyperthyroidism and ophthalmopathy. TCRdb analysed the multiplex PCR reads with MiXCR anew, one entry per CDR3 protein. This sample has hundreds of thousands of distinct CDR3 sequences, with about 25% found just once. The sample comprised blood. These receptors originate from a middle-aged woman with Graves' ophthalmopathy. CDR3s include the opening cysteine and the closing phenylalanine or tryptophan. D genes are given only for firm matches. Only some rows state a clone size, as once, few, many or a class for expanded clones.

TRBV24-1	TRBJ2-5	.	TRBD2	CATSDRSGRVQETQYF	TGTGCCACCAGTGACCGTAGCGGGAGGGTCCAAGAGACCCAGTACTTC
TRBV9	TRBJ1-4	many	.	CASSVGVGTGEKLFF	TGTGCCAGCAGCGTAGGTGTCGGGACGGGTGAAAAACTGTTTTTT
TRBV28	TRBJ2-7	many	TRBD1	CASSDEQGASYEQYF	TGTGCCAGCAGTGATGAGCAGGGGGCGTCCTACGAGCAGTACTTC
TRBV20-1	TRBJ2-7	many	.	CSARDSGIYEQYF	TGCAGTGCTAGAGATAGTGGGATTTACGAGCAGTACTTC
TRBV14	TRBJ2-7	many	TRBD2	CASSQLLAVEQYF	TGTGCCAGCAGCCAATTGCTAGCGGTTGAGCAGTACTTC
TRBV4-2	TRBJ2-5	many	.	CASSQDRGRTAGTQYF	TGTGCCAGCAGCCAAGATAGGGGCAGGACAGCGGGGACCCAGTACTTC
TRBV7-8	TRBJ1-3	.	.	CASSRIGGQGNTIYF	TGTGCCAGCAGCCGAATCGGGGGGCAGGGAAACACCATATATTTT
TRBV24-1	TRBJ1-2	many	.	CATSDFDQGQGYTF	TGTGCCACCAGTGATTTCGATCAGGGGCAAGGCTACACCTTC
TRBV20-1	TRBJ1-2	.	.	CSARLGRSGYGYTF	TGCAGTGCTAGACTCGGACGATCGGGCTATGGCTACACCTTC
TRBV20-1	TRBJ1-1	.	.	CRPYPEAFF	TGCAGGCCATACCCTGAAGCTTTCTTT
TRBV19	TRBJ1-2	many	.	CASSILRGSGGYTF	TGTGCCAGTAGTATACTTAGGGGATCGGGTGGCTACACCTTC
TRBV5-1	TRBJ1-1	many	.	CASSFTREDTEAFF	TGCGCCAGCAGCTTTACGAGGGAAGACACTGAAGCTTTCTTT
TRBV6-1	TRBJ1-5	many	.	CATKDSAGDQPQHF	TGTGCCACTAAGGACTCCGCCGGGGATCAGCCCCAGCATTTT
TRBV28	TRBJ1-2	once	TRBD1	CASSIGTESLYGYTF	TGTGCCAGCAGTATCGGGACAGAAAGCCTCTATGGCTACACCTTC
TRBV12-3/TRBV12-4	TRBJ2-3	.	.	CASSFAGLEDTQYF	TGTGCCAGCAGTTTCGCTGGTTTGGAGGATACGCAGTATTTT
TRBV7-2	TRBJ2-7	many	.	CASNVQSSYEQYF	TGTGCCAGCAACGTTCAGAGCTCCTACGAGCAGTACTTC
TRBV12-3/TRBV12-4	TRBJ1-3	.	TRBD1	CAMLTSGTEPSGNTIYF	TGTGCCATGCTCACGTCCGGGACAGAGCCCTCTGGAAACACCATATATTTT
TRBV2	TRBJ1-6	.	TRBD1	CASSERDRASPLHF	TGTGCCAGCAGTGAGCGGGACAGGGCCTCACCCCTCCACTTT
TRBV28	TRBJ1-6	.	TRBD1	CASRIAGQYNSPLHF	TGTGCCAGCAGGATAGCGGGACAGTATAATTCACCCCTCCACTTT
TRBV10-3	TRBJ2-5	many	.	CAISDGGETQYF	TGTGCCATCAGTGATGGTGGAGAGACCCAGTACTTC
TRBV2	TRBJ1-1	many	.	CASSVAVEAFF	TGTGCCAGCAGTGTGGCAGTAGAAGCTTTCTTT
TRBV6-2/TRBV6-3	TRBJ1-5	many	.	CASSYGAWRPNQPQHF	TGTGCCAGCAGTTACGGAGCGTGGAGGCCCAATCAGCCCCAGCATTTT
TRBV6-2/TRBV6-3	TRBJ1-4	few	.	CASRADKSALTNEKLFF	TGTGCCAGCAGGGCCGACAAGTCGGCTCTTACTAATGAAAAACTGTTTTTT
TRBV24-1	TRBJ1-2	many	.	CATGASYGYTF	TGTGCCACCGGGGCCAGCTATGGCTACACCTTC
TRBV7-2	TRBJ1-5	.	.	CASSLGEKQPQHF	TGTGCCAGCAGCTTAGGTGAGAAGCAGCCCCAGCATTTT
TRBV27	TRBJ2-7	.	TRBD2	CASRREGLEQYF	TGTGCCAGCAGGCGGGAGGGCCTCGAGCAGTACTTC
TRBV28	TRBJ2-7	.	.	CASRPTGGRGYEQYF	TGTGCCAGCAGACCAACGGGCGGCAGGGGCTACGAGCAGTACTTC
TRBV6-1	TRBJ2-7	.	.	CAVRQGRAYEQYF	TGTGCGGTCCGGCAGGGGAGGGCCTACGAGCAGTACTTC
TRBV6-1	TRBJ2-5	.	.	CASSQRTKRTQYF	TGTGCCAGCAGCCAGCGGACCAAAAGGACCCAGTACTTC
TRBV11-2	TRBJ2-5	many	TRBD2	CASSLVWGAGGRETQYF	TGTGCCAGCAGCCTCGTCTGGGGAGCGGGGGGGCGGGAGACCCAGTACTTC
TRBV7-3	TRBJ1-2	many	.	CASSLTQRGDGYTF	TGTGCCAGCAGCTTAACGCAAAGGGGGGATGGCTACACCTTC
TRBV4-1	TRBJ2-7	many	TRBD1	CASSQDWTGNYEQYF	TGCGCCAGCAGCCAAGATTGGACAGGGAACTACGAGCAGTACTTC
TRBV27	TRBJ1-2	.	TRBD1	CASSFRTGDGYTF	TGTGCCAGCAGTTTTCGGACAGGGGATGGCTACACCTTC